This is a list of T cell receptor beta chains from one sample in a study of cytomegalovirus exposure and HLA in healthy donors. This table comes from immunoSEQ multiplex PCR, and its TCRdb copy is limited to in-frame clones, with some not included. Among roughly 220,000 clones listed, roughly 83% were seen once. Sequencing was done on a sample of PBMCs. These receptors all stem from a woman in her twenties or thirties in good health and CMV-seropositive. The CDR3 runs from the conserved cysteine through the conserved F or W. The D gene is left open where the match is weak. Clone sizes are given selectively: once, few, many, or a class where the clone is expanded.

CDR3 protein | CDR3 DNA | V gene | clone size | J gene | D gene
CASSDGSVDTQYF | TGTGCCAGCTCCGACGGGAGCGTAGATACGCAGTATTTT | TRBV2 | - | TRBJ2-3 | -
CASTGLWSSGNTIYF | TGTGCCAGTACTGGGCTTTGGAGCTCTGGAAACACCATATATTTT | TRBV19 | - | TRBJ1-3 | -
CASRTPPGPIYEQYF | TGTGCCAGTAGGACCCCCCCGGGACCAATATACGAGCAGTACTTC | TRBV19 | - | TRBJ2-7 | -
CASRSFGYTF | TGTGCCAGCAGGAGCTTTGGCTACACCTTC | TRBV2 | once | TRBJ1-2 | -
CAWSPPLAGDYEQYF | TGTGCCTGGAGCCCGCCACTAGCGGGAGACTACGAGCAGTACTTC | TRBV30 | - | TRBJ2-7 | TRBD2
CASSYSNGGEGYEQYF | TGTGCCAGCAGTTACTCGAACGGGGGCGAGGGCTACGAGCAGTACTTC | TRBV6-5 | - | TRBJ2-7 | -
CASSPRTPYEQYF | TGTGCCAGCAGTCCACGGACCCCCTACGAGCAGTACTTC | TRBV6-5 | - | TRBJ2-7 | -
CASSQDYGASGSHEQYF | TGTGCCAGCAGCCAAGACTACGGTGCTAGCGGGAGCCACGAGCAGTACTTC | TRBV14 | - | TRBJ2-7 | TRBD2
CASREGGHEQFF | TGCGCCAGCAGGGAGGGTGGGCATGAGCAGTTCTTC | TRBV5-1 | - | TRBJ2-1 | -
CASSLVDRAYGYTF | TGTGCCAGCAGTTTAGTAGACAGGGCATACGGCTACACCTTC | TRBV28 | - | TRBJ1-2 | TRBD1
CASSLGGTSGSNEQFF | TGCGCCAGCAGCTTGGGGGGGACTAGCGGGAGCAATGAGCAGTTCTTC | TRBV5-1 | once | TRBJ2-1 | TRBD2
CASSFPDSKETQYF | TGCGCCAGCAGCTTTCCCGACAGCAAAGAGACCCAGTACTTC | TRBV5-1 | once | TRBJ2-5 | -
CASSSFFDYRYEQYF | TGTGCCAGCAGTAGTTTCTTCGACTACAGGTACGAGCAGTACTTC | TRBV28 | - | TRBJ2-7 | -
CSVERYRIRTLNTEAFF | TGCAGCGTCGAGCGATATCGGATTAGGACGCTGAACACTGAAGCTTTCTTT | TRBV29-1 | - | TRBJ1-1 | -
CSAHGNTEAFF | TGCAGTGCTCACGGTAACACTGAAGCTTTCTTT | TRBV20-1 | - | TRBJ1-1 | -
CAWSTSGNGNEQFF | TGTGCCTGGAGTACTAGCGGGAACGGGAATGAGCAGTTCTTC | TRBV30 | - | TRBJ2-1 | TRBD2
CASSLDGTGITEAFF | TGCGCCAGCAGCTTGGATGGGACAGGGATCACTGAAGCTTTCTTT | TRBV5-1 | - | TRBJ1-1 | TRBD1
CAISTSGYEQYF | TGTGCCATCAGTACTAGCGGGTACGAGCAGTACTTC | TRBV10-3 | few | TRBJ2-7 | TRBD2
CASSQVARAPSMDGYTF | TGTGCCAGCAGCCAAGTTGCCAGGGCACCTTCAATGGATGGCTACACCTTC | TRBV14 | - | TRBJ1-2 | -
CATRLAGSTDTQYF | TGTGCCACCAGACTAGCGGGAAGCACAGATACGCAGTATTTT | TRBV15 | - | TRBJ2-3 | TRBD2
CASSSHPGQGEGYTF | TGTGCCAGCAGCTCCCACCCGGGACAGGGAGAAGGCTACACCTTC | TRBV7-9 | - | TRBJ1-2 | TRBD1
CSASTRGLVDTEAFF | TGCAGCGCCTCCACCCGGGGGCTGGTGGACACTGAAGCTTTCTTT | TRBV29-1 | - | TRBJ1-1 | -
CASSLAGAGGNTIYF | TGTGCCAGCAGCCTCGCGGGGGCAGGGGGAAACACCATATATTTT | TRBV5-6 | - | TRBJ1-3 | -
CASSEGLREIFYEQYF | TGTGCCAGCAGTGAGGGTTTGCGGGAGATTTTCTACGAGCAGTACTTC | TRBV6-1 | - | TRBJ2-7 | TRBD2
CSVEAGSGAEQYF | TGCAGCGTTGAAGCGGGGTCGGGGGCCGAGCAGTACTTC | TRBV29-1 | - | TRBJ2-7 | -
CASSLPQMNTEAFF | TGTGCCAGCAGCTTACCTCAGATGAACACTGAAGCTTTCTTT | TRBV7-9 | - | TRBJ1-1 | -
CASSQDELRGFNYEQYF | TGCGCCAGCAGCCAAGACGAATTACGGGGCTTTAACTACGAGCAGTACTTC | TRBV4-1 | - | TRBJ2-7 | -
CASSVVGGGTEAFF | TGTGCCAGCAGCGTAGTAGGGGGCGGAACTGAAGCTTTCTTT | TRBV9 | - | TRBJ1-1 | TRBD1
CASTKTENEQYF | TGTGCCAGCACCAAGACGGAGAACGAGCAGTACTTC | TRBV28 | - | TRBJ2-7 | -
CASSLGSRGWYEQYF | TGTGCCAGCAGCTTAGGCTCGCGGGGCTGGTACGAGCAGTACTTC | TRBV7-2 | few | TRBJ2-7 | -
CASSDSGQSYNEQFF | TGTGCCAGCAGTGATTCGGGACAGAGTTACAATGAGCAGTTCTTC | TRBV2 | - | TRBJ2-1 | TRBD1
CASSTPGGLEQETQYF | TGTGCCAGCAGCACCCCTGGGGGACTAGAACAAGAGACCCAGTACTTC | TRBV7-9 | - | TRBJ2-5 | TRBD2
CASSRTSGPYEQYF | TGTGCCAGCAGTCGTACTAGCGGGCCCTACGAGCAGTACTTC | TRBV27 | - | TRBJ2-7 | TRBD2
CAWRRTGSEQYF | TGTGCCTGGAGGAGGACAGGGTCGGAACAGTACTTC | TRBV30 | once | TRBJ2-7 | TRBD1
CASSVGLYEQYF | TGTGCCAGCAGCGTGGGTCTCTACGAGCAGTACTTC | TRBV7-9 | few | TRBJ2-7 | -
CASSLGFTGEKLFF | TGTGCCAGCAGCTTAGGGTTTACTGGTGAAAAACTGTTTTTT | TRBV7-8 | once | TRBJ1-4 | -
CAWTRGWVGIGELFF | TGTGCCTGGACCCGGGGCTGGGTTGGGATCGGGGAGCTGTTTTTT | TRBV30 | - | TRBJ2-2 | -
CASSFLPGMNTEAFF | TGCGCCAGCAGCTTTCTACCAGGCATGAACACTGAAGCTTTCTTT | TRBV5-1 | - | TRBJ1-1 | -
CASSLPSLGDTQYF | TGTGCCAGCAGTTTACCATCCCTCGGGGATACGCAGTATTTT | TRBV27 | - | TRBJ2-3 | -
CASSDWGLAGGRADTQYF | TGTGCCAGCAGTGATTGGGGACTAGCGGGAGGGCGGGCAGATACGCAGTATTTT | TRBV2 | - | TRBJ2-3 | TRBD2
CAWSVLATGNEKLFF | TGTGCCTGGAGTGTTTTGGCCACGGGTAATGAAAAACTGTTTTTT | TRBV30 | - | TRBJ1-4 | -
CASSPNSYEQYF | TGTGCCAGTAGTCCCAACTCCTACGAGCAGTACTTC | TRBV19 | - | TRBJ2-7 | -
CASSNPRGLAKNIQYF | TGCGCCAGCAGTAACCCCCGGGGACTAGCCAAAAACATTCAGTACTTC | TRBV5-1 | - | TRBJ2-4 | -
CASSLLSASTDTQYF | TGTGCCAGCAGCTTGCTCAGCGCCAGCACAGATACGCAGTATTTT | TRBV5-5 | - | TRBJ2-3 | -
CASRGLAGDAGEQYF | TGTGCCAGCAGGGGACTAGCGGGAGACGCTGGGGAGCAGTACTTC | TRBV6-1 | once | TRBJ2-7 | TRBD2
CSVGGARNTEAFF | TGCAGCGTTGGGGGAGCGAGGAACACTGAAGCTTTCTTT | TRBV29-1 | - | TRBJ1-1 | -
CTSSHHFQRGSYNEQFF | TGCACCAGCAGCCACCACTTCCAGCGGGGCTCCTACAATGAGCAGTTCTTC | TRBV1 | - | TRBJ2-1 | -
CASSLANRGNTGELFF | TGTGCCAGCAGCTTAGCGAATAGGGGCAACACCGGGGAGCTGTTTTTT | TRBV7-8 | - | TRBJ2-2 | -
CASRGEGAYEQYF | TGTGCCAGCAGGGGCGAGGGGGCCTACGAGCAGTACTTC | TRBV2 | - | TRBJ2-7 | -
CAWSVDRALAFF | TGTGCCTGGAGTGTGGATAGGGCGTTAGCTTTCTTT | TRBV30 | - | TRBJ1-1 | -
CASSKGPYNEQFF | TGCGCCAGCTCCAAGGGCCCCTACAATGAGCAGTTCTTC | TRBV10-1 | - | TRBJ2-1 | -
CSVETPGNGANVLTF | TGCAGCGTTGAAACCCCAGGGAATGGGGCCAACGTCCTGACTTTC | TRBV29-1 | - | TRBJ2-6 | -
CASSRWVSTGELFF | TGTGCCAGCAGCCGATGGGTCAGCACCGGGGAGCTGTTTTTT | TRBV27 | - | TRBJ2-2 | -
CASTRDTRQPQHF | TGTGCCAGTACCCGGGATACCAGGCAGCCCCAGCATTTT | TRBV19 | - | TRBJ1-5 | -
CASLAMGYSYEQYF | TGTGCCAGCCTTGCTATGGGCTATTCCTACGAGCAGTACTTC | TRBV28 | - | TRBJ2-7 | -